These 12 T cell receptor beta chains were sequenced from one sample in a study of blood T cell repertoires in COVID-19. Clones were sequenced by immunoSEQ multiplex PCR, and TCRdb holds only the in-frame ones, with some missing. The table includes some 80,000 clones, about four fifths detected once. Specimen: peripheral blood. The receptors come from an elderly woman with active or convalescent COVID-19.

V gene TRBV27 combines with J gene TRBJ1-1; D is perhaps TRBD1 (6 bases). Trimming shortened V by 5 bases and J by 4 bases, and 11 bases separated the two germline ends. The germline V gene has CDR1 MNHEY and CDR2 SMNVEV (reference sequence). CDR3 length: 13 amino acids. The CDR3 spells CASSPTGSTEAFF. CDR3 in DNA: TGTGCCAGCAGTCCAACAGGGTCCACTGAAGCTTTCTTT.

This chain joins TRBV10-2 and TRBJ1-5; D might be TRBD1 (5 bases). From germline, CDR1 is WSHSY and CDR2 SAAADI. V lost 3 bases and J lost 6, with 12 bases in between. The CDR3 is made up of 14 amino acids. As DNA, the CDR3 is TGCGCCAGCAGTGATATGCAGGGCGTTCAGCCCCAGCATTTT. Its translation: CASSDMQGVQPQHF.

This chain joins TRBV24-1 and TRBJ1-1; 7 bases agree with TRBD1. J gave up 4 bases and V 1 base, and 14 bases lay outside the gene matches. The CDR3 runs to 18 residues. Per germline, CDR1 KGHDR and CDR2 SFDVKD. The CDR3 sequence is CATSDFDLRQGDITEAFF. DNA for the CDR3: TGTGCCACCAGTGATTTTGACCTCCGACAGGGCGATATCACTGAAGCTTTCTTT.

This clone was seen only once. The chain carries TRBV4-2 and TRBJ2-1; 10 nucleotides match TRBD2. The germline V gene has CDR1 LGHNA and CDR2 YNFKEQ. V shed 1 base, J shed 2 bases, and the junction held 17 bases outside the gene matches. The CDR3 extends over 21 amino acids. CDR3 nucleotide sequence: TGTGCCAGCAGCCAAGCGGTAAGCCGGGGGCTAGCGGGAGCGACCTACAATGAGCAGTTCTTC. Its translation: CASSQAVSRGLAGATYNEQFF.

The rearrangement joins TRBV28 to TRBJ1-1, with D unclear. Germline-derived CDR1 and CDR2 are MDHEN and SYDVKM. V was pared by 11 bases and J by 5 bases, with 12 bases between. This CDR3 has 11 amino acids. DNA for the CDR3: TGTGCCGTCCGATTGAGTACTGAAGCTTTCTTT. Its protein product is CAVRLSTEAFF.

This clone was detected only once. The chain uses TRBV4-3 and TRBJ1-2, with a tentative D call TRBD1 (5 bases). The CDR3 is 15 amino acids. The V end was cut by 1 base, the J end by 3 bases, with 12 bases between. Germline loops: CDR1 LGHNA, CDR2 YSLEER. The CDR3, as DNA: TGCGCCAGCAGCCAAGTGGCCAGGGCTTACTATGGCTACACCTTC. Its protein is CASSQVARAYYGYTF.

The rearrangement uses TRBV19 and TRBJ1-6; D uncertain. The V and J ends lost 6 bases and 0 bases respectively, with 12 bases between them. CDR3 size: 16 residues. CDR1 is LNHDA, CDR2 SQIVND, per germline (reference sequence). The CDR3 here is CASRSQPLSYNSPLHF. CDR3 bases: TGTGCCAGTAGGTCACAGCCTCTCTCCTATAATTCACCCCTCCACTTT.

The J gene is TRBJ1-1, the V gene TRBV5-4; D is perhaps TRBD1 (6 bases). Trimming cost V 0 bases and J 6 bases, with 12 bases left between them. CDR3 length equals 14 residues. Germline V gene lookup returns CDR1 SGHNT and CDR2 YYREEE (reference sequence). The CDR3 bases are TGTGCCAGCAGCTTGGACAGGGTAAGGGCTGAAGCTTTCTTT. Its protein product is CASSLDRVRAEAFF.

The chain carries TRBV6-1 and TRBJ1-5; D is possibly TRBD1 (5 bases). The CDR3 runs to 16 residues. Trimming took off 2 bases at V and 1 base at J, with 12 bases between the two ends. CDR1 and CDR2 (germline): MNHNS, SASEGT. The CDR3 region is CASSESLRASNQPQHF. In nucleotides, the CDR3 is TGTGCCAGCAGTGAATCTCTCAGGGCGAGCAATCAGCCCCAGCATTTT.

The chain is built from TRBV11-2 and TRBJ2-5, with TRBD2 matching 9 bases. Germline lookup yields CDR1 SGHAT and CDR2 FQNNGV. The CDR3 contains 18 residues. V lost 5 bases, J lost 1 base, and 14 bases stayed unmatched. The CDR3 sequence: CASSRLGHSGRFQETQYF. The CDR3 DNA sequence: TGTGCCAGCAGCCGATTGGGGCACAGCGGGAGGTTCCAAGAGACCCAGTACTTC.

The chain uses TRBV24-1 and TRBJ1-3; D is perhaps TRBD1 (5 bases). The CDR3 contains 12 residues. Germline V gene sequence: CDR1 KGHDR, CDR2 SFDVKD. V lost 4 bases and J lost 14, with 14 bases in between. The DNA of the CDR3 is TGTGCCACCAGTGACCCCGGACACGGGCTATATTTT. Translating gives CATSDPGHGLYF.

The CDR3 DNA sequence: TGTGCCAGTAGTATTACAGGGGTTGAAAAACTGTTTTTT. Protein: CASSITGVEKLFF. This chain links TRBV19 with TRBJ1-4, with 7 bases lining up with TRBD1. The CDR3 runs to 13 residues. The V gene end was trimmed by 3 bases and the J gene end by 7 bases; junction bases not matched to a gene: 2. Germline V gene sequence: CDR1 LNHDA, CDR2 SQIVND (reference sequence).